Included here is one T cell receptor beta chain sequence, with context. What it recognizes is unknown. Profiled with immunoSEQ multiplex PCR; TCRdb holds only in-frame clones, not every one. In the table there are some 88,000 clones, under 95% of which are singletons. The V gene's germline CDR1 is MDHEN and CDR2 SYDVKM. Deletions cut 7 bases from V and 5 bases from J, with 13 bases between. There are 13 residues in the CDR3. The data derive from a study of T cell responses to AZD1222 COVID-19 vaccine. Whole-study results and caveats: Seropositivity was recorded at baseline in only a handful of AZD1222 recipients. Rises in breadth and depth of Spike-specific TCRs came after two AZD1222 doses.

The chain combines TRBV28 with TRBJ2-3; D possibly corresponds to TRBD2 (6 bases). This clonotype originated in an adult in good health. The material was peripheral blood, obtained on day 0 of AZD1222 vaccination. As DNA, the CDR3 is TGTGCCAGCACCCCGTGGCGGGGAGATACGCAGTATTTT. Protein product: CASTPWRGDTQYF. Full variable domain (missing parts from reference TRBV28 and TRBJ2-3): DVKVTQSSRYLVKRTGEKVFLECVQDMDHENMFWYRQDPGLGLRLIYFSYDVKMKEKGDIPEGYSVSREKKERFSLILESASTNQTSMYLCASTPWRGDTQYFGPGTRLTVL.